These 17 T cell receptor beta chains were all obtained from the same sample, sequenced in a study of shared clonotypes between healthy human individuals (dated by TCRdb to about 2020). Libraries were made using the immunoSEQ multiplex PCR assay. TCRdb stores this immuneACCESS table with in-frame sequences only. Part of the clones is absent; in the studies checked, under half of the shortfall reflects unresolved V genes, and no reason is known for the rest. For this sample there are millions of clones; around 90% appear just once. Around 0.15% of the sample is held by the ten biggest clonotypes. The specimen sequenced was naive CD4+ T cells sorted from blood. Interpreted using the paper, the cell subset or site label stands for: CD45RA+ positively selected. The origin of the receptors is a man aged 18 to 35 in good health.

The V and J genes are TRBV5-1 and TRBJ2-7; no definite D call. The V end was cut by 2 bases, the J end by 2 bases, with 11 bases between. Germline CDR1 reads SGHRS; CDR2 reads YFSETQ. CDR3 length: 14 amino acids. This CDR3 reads CASSFSGDPYEQYF. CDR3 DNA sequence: TGCGCCAGCAGCTTCTCGGGTGATCCCTACGAGCAGTACTTC.

CDR3 in DNA: TGTGCCAGCAGTGACCTCGGGCGCACAGATACGCAGTATTTT. Its translation: CASSDLGRTDTQYF. The chain uses TRBV25-1 and TRBJ2-3; no clear D. Germline CDR1 MGHDK, CDR2 SYGVNS. The CDR3 is made up of 14 amino acids. V dropped 3 bases and J dropped 1 base, with 8 bases sitting between them.

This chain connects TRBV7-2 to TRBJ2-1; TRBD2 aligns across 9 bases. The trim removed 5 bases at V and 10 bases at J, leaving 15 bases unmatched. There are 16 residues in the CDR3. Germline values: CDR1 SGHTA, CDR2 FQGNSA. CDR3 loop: CASSQIASGTSGEQFF. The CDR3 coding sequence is TGTGCCAGCAGCCAGATAGCTAGCGGGACGTCCGGGGAGCAGTTCTTC.

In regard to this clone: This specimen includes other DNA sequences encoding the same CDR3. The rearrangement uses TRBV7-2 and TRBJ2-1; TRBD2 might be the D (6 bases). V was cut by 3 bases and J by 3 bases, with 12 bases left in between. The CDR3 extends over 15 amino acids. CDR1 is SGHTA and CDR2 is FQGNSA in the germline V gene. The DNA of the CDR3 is TGTGCCAGCAGCTTGTCGGCGGGGAGCTACAATGAGCAGTTCTTC. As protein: CASSLSAGSYNEQFF.

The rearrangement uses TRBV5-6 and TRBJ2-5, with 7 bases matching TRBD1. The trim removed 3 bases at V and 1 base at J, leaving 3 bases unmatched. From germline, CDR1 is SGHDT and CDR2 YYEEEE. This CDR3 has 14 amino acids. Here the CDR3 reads CASSYRDSQETQYF. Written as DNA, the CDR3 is TGTGCCAGCAGCTACCGGGACAGCCAAGAGACCCAGTACTTC.

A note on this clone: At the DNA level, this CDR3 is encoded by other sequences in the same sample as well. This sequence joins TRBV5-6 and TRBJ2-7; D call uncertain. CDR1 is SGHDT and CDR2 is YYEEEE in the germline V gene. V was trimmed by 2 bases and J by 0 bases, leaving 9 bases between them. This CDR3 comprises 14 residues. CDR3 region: CASSFGRSSYEQYF. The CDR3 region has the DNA TGTGCCAGCAGCTTTGGCAGGAGCTCCTACGAGCAGTACTTC.

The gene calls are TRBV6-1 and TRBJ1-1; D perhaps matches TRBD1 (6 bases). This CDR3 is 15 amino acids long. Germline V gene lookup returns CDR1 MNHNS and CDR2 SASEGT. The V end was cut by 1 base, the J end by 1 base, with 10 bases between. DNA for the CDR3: TGTGCCAGCAGTGAAGAGGGGGAGAGGAACACTGAAGCTTTCTTT. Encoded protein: CASSEEGERNTEAFF.

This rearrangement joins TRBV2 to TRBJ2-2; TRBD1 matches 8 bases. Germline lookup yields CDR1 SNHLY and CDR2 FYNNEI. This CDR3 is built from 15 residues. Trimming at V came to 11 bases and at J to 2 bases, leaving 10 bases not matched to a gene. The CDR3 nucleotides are TGTGCCTCACAGACCGGGACAGGTAACACCGGGGAGCTGTTTTTT. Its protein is CASQTGTGNTGELFF. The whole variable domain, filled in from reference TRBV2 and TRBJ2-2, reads EPEVTQTPSHQVTQMGQEVILRCVPISNHLYFYWYRQILGQKVEFLVSFYNNEISEKSEIFDDQFSVERPDGSNFTLKIRSTKLEDSAMYFCASQTGTGNTGELFFGEGSRLTVL.

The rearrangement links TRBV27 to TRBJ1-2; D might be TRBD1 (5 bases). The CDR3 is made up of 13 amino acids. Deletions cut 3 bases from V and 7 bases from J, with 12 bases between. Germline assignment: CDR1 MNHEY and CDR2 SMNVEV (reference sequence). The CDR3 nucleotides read TGTGCCAGCAGTTTCCAGGGTAGATTTGGCTACACCTTC. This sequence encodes CASSFQGRFGYTF.

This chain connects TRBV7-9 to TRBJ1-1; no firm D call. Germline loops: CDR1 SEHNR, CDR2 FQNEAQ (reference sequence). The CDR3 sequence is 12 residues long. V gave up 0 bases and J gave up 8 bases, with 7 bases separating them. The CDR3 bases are TGTGCCAGCAGCTTAGCGCTGATGGAAGCTTTCTTT. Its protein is CASSLALMEAFF.

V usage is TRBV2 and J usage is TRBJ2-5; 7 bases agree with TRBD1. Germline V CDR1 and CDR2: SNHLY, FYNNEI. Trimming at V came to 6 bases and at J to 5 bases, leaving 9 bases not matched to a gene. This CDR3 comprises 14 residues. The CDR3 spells CASSSDRASETQYF. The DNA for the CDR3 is TGTGCCAGCAGCTCCGACAGGGCCAGCGAGACCCAGTACTTC.

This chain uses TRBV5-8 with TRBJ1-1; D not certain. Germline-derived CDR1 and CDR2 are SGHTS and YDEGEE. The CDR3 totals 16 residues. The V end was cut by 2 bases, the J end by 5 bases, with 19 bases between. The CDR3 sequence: CASSLEAGRILTEAFF. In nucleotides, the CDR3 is TGTGCCAGCAGCTTAGAGGCGGGCAGGATCCTAACTGAAGCTTTCTTT.

The CDR3 loop reads CASSKGQYNEKLFF. CDR3 DNA: TGTGCCAGCAGCAAGGGACAGTATAATGAAAAACTGTTTTTT. The genes are TRBV7-9 and TRBJ1-4, with 7 bases fitting TRBD1. Losses at the gene ends were 5 bases for V and 4 bases for J; bases not matched to a gene: 4. Looked up from germline, CDR1 is SEHNR and CDR2 is FQNEAQ (reference sequence). The CDR3 is 14 residues long.

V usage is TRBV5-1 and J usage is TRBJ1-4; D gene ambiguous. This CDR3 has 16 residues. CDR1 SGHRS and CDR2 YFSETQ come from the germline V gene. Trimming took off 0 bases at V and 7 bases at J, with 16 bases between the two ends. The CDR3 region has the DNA TGCGCCAGCAGCTTGGGGCAGGATCTGGTTTTTGAAAAACTGTTTTTT. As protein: CASSLGQDLVFEKLFF.

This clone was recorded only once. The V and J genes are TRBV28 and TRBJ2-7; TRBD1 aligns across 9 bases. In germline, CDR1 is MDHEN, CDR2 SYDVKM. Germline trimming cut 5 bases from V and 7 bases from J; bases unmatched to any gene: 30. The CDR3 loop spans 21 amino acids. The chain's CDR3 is CASSGPGQGFSGRGLGGEQYF. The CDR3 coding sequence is TGTGCCAGCAGTGGACCGGGACAGGGTTTTTCGGGTCGCGGACTGGGGGGGGAGCAGTACTTC. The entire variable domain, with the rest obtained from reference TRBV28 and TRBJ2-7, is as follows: DVKVTQSSRYLVKRTGEKVFLECVQDMDHENMFWYRQDPGLGLRLIYFSYDVKMKEKGDIPEGYSVSREKKERFSLILESASTNQTSMYLCASSGPGQGFSGRGLGGEQYFGPGTRLTVT.

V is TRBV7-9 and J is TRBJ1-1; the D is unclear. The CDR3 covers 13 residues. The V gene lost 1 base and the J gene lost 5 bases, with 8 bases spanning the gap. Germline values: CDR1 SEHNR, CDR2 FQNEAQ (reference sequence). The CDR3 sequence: CASSLVPGTEAFF. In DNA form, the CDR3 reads TGTGCCAGCAGCTTAGTTCCGGGAACTGAAGCTTTCTTT.

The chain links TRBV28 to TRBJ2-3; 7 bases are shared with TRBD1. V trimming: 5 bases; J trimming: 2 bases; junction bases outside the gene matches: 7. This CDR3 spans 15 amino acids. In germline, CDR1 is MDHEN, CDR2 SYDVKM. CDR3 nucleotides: TGTGCCAGCAGTGCCCCGGGACAGCTCACAGATACGCAGTATTTT. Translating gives CASSAPGQLTDTQYF.